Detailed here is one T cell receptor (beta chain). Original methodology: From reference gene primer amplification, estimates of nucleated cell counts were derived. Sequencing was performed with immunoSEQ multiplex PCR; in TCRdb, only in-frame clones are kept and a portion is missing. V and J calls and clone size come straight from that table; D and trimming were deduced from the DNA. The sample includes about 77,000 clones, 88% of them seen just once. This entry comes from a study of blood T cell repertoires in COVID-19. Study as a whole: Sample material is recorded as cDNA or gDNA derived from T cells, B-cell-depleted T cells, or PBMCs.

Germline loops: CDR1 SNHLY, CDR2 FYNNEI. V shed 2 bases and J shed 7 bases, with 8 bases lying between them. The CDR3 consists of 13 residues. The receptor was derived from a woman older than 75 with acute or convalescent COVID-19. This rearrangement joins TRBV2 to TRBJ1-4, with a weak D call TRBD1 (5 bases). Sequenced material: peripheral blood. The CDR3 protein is CASSEQGREKLFF. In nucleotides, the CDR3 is TGTGCCAGCAGTGAACAGGGCCGTGAAAAACTGTTTTTT.